The 3 T cell receptor beta chains below come from one sample, sequenced in a study of T cells after yellow fever vaccination. TCRdb reprocessed the 5' RACE reads via MiXCR and lists one record per CDR3 protein. The sample holds a few hundred thousand distinct CDR3 sequences, about 19% seen once. The sample in question was PBMCs, obtained 15 days after the yellow fever booster vaccination. Receptors were obtained from a young man who received the YFV17D yellow fever vaccine.

This chain links TRBV7-2 with TRBJ1-1; unclear D gene. Trimming stripped 1 base from V and 3 bases from J, with 12 bases between. Germline-derived CDR1 and CDR2 are SGHTA and FQGNSA. This CDR3 region has 15 residues. The CDR3 reads CASSLGLQSYTEAFF. The CDR3, as DNA: TGTGCCAGCAGCTTAGGGTTGCAGAGTTACACTGAAGCTTTCTTT.

This clonotype was picked up a small number of times. The chain has TRBV28 and TRBJ2-1; the match to TRBD1 covers 8 bases. Germline trimming cut 3 bases from V and 7 bases from J; bases unmatched to any gene: 11. The length of the CDR3 is 16 residues. Germline V gene sequence: CDR1 MDHEN, CDR2 SYDVKM. In nucleotides, the CDR3 is TGTGCCAGCAGTTTCCAAGGGACAGGCCTGTGGAATGAGCAGTTCTTC. Translated, it gives CASSFQGTGLWNEQFF.

The chain employs TRBV29-1 and TRBJ1-1; TRBD1 aligns across 7 bases. Germline values: CDR1 SQVTM, CDR2 ANQGSEA. The CDR3 is 13 amino acids. The trim removed 7 bases at V and 1 base at J, leaving 6 bases unmatched. CDR3 in DNA: TGCAGCGGCACCGGGACAGCGAACACTGAAGCTTTCTTT. This codes for CSGTGTANTEAFF.